This T cell receptor (beta chain) stems from a study of T cells expressing NK-cell markers. Overall study: Sorted CD3+CD56+NKG2C+, CD3+CD56+NKG2C- and CD3+CD56-NKG2C+ T cells supplied TCR beta repertoires. The sequencing cohort of eight donors included seven HCMV-seropositive individuals and one seronegative individual.

Study findings and constraints: More than five donors showed dominant NKG2C+ clonotypes comprising roughly 1.0-7.0% of their CD8+ T cells.

5'RACE template switching built TCR beta cDNA with unique molecular identifiers. Following a re-call of the 5' RACE reads, TCRdb has one entry per CDR3 protein and lacks DNA. In all, the sample yields around 140,000 distinct CDR3 sequences. CDR3 length: 16 amino acids. Germline CDR1 and CDR2: MNHEY and SMNVEV (reference sequence). Comment on this clonotype: The antigen is undetermined.

The rearrangement joins TRBV27 to TRBJ2-1. This clonotype was sampled from a young man in good health. Sequenced sample: blood T cells: a sorted CD56 or NKG2C T cell subset, CD4+ or CD8+ T cells, or bulk PBMC T cells (not recorded which). The CDR3 reads CASSVTGGISYNEQFF.